This TCR beta chain originates from a study of cytomegalovirus exposure and HLA in healthy donors (dated by TCRdb to about 2017). Context from the whole study: In an earlier analysis of approximately 500 of the donors, 250 to 350 Gb of sequence data and 120 million or so unique TCR beta sequences from about 179 million T cells were reported. Besides the first cohort of more than 650 subjects, a separate validation cohort made up of roughly 120 different subjects was used. The study combined high-throughput TCR immunosequencing, statistical association of individual TCRs with disease status, and machine learning to predict cytomegalovirus infection status. The T cell repertoires of several hundred subjects were profiled by immunosequencing and related to cytomegalovirus serostatus. The study aimed to test whether signatures of past pathogen exposure could be identified by cataloging public T cell receptors. The number of typed donors differed by locus: about 620-630 for A, B, C, DRB1 and DQB1; 500 to 550 for DQA1; roughly 600 for DPA1; and about 450 for DPB1. Because of strong linkage in the cohort, roughly five DR-DQ haplotypes were treated as single units for association and clustering. Both class I and class II loci were covered by HLA typing, at four-digit resolution. All discovery cohort repertoires had been generated using a single sequencing platform. The genetic ancestry cluster associated with self-reported Caucasian donors included 80% to 90% of the approximately 410 genotyped donors. An early release that covered several hundred HLA-typed donors contained around 300 gigabases of sequencing data and 70 million to 100 million unique TCR sequences. A later genetic analysis took genome-wide SNP genotypes for about 65% of the 666 donors and used that subset as a discovery cohort. Rather than using new phenotypic data, the later analysis identified candidate immune exposures from TCR beta sequences and from how often those sequences occurred across donors. In an earlier analysis of several hundred of the donors, high-throughput TCR beta sequencing was used to judge whether each TCR beta V gene segment behaved as functional or pseudogenic. Among over 350 genotyped donors of the cohort, an average of about 240,000 unique TCR beta nucleotide sequences were sequenced per donor, roughly 20% of them non-productive. A later analysis re-examined previously published TCR beta repertoires from several hundred donors and added high-resolution HLA genotyping to investigate patterns of TCR occurrence. Donor age, sex, ethnicity and CMV serostatus were compiled together with the repertoire data.

The cohort comprised fewer than 750 healthy bone marrow donors. At the time of sampling, all cohort members were nominally healthy, though unrecorded immune exposures were likely present. The donor was CMV seronegative and belonged to the group of 350 or so seronegative cohort members. A peripheral blood sample was provided by each donor, and peripheral blood mononuclear cells were used for TCR beta sequencing. Genomic DNA was extracted from the blood cell samples with the Qiagen DNeasy Blood Extraction Kit. The investigation overall reported the following: Because HLA typing was unavailable for some donors at each locus, only the typed subset was used in association tests. Most TCR sequences were observed very rarely across donors, whereas some public TCRs were present in many individuals. Linkage disequilibrium might explain the correlated functional status among segregating V segments, but an unknown experimental factor could not be ruled out. In the study, approximately 160 TCR beta chains were listed as associated with cytomegalovirus. Roughly uniform sequencing depth across donors was assumed in presence/absence analyses, although this assumption may not hold. It was suggested by the authors that the approach could potentially be generalized to other disease states and immunological phenotypes. In a later genetic analysis, fewer N-insertions in productive TCRs were reported among donors in an Asian-associated ancestry cluster than the roughly 700-donor mean. A further reported finding was that TCR beta sequences accurately predicted the HLA-A and HLA-B alleles for most subjects in the first cohort. Some IMGT-functional V segments, including TRBV6-2 and TRBV6-3, could not be distinguished by the 87-base-pair reads and were therefore excluded. The sequencing pipeline was judged likely to have produced a cluster of highly shared sequence variants as a technical artifact. According to a later analysis, parvovirus B19, influenza, CMV and Epstein-Barr virus appeared linked to several top co-occurrence clusters. A later analysis found that most CMV-associated TCR beta chains appeared HLA-restricted, with HLA associations seemingly driven largely by CMV exposure. Assigning TCR associations to individual alleles was difficult when HLA alleles, especially DR and DQ, strongly co-occurred. Cytomegalovirus status was reported to be diagnosed by the classifier with high specificity and sensitivity in both the original and validation cohorts. A later analysis associated 15,000 or so TCR beta sequences with specific HLA alleles at a false discovery rate of 0.05. The only immune exposure information available for the cohort was CMV serostatus. V-gene and J-gene trimming of TCR beta chains was associated with a missense DCLRE1C variant in a later genetic analysis, and the association was replicated in an independent cohort. In a later analysis, HLA-associated TCR beta chains were found to be more clonally expanded and to have lower generation probabilities than equally common non-associated chains. An earlier analysis of approximately 530 of the donors showed that most TCR beta V segments appeared in productive rearrangements either about 87% or about 30% of the time, which broadly matched IMGT annotations. Because counts were too low, about 18 rarely observed V segments, including chromosome 9 orphons, were excluded from the earlier analysis of 587 of the donors. A later analysis found that TCR association rates varied across HLA loci, with DRB1 alleles showing the most associated TCRs and HLA-C alleles the fewest. Only TCR beta chains were sequenced in this cohort, and the absence of alpha or paired-chain data limited detectable features. A few of the identified cytomegalovirus-associated TCR beta chains were confirmed in vitro to be specific for cytomegalovirus antigens.

A word on this clone: Its antigen is currently not known. The sample holds no much larger clone one base away, and base qualities are not on file.

The library was prepared using the immunoSEQ multiplex PCR assay. A mixture of 60 forward primers for TCR Vbeta segments and 13 reverse primers for TCR Jbeta segments was used in the multiplex PCR. The CDR3 region of rearranged TCR beta genes was amplified from genomic DNA with a multiplex PCR assay. On the Illumina HiSeq System, the amplified TCR beta libraries were sequenced as 87-base-pair reads. Per the original workflow: Across the 700 or so repertoires, a later analysis counted 75 million to 90 million unique TCR beta chains, 9 million to 14 million of which were shared by at least two donors. Raw reads were error-corrected and collapsed into unique sequences by a nearest-neighbor algorithm in which closely related sequences were merged to remove PCR and sequencing errors. V, D and J gene segments were assigned by aligning CDR3 sequences to IMGT reference sequences. For a sequence to be retained, a match of at least six nucleotides to both a V gene segment and a J gene segment was required. A rearrangement was called productive if the CDR3 had no stop codons and remained in frame with V and J, and every other rearrangement was called non-productive. Following IMGT convention, CDR3 was defined as the stretch from the second conserved V-encoded cysteine to the conserved J-encoded phenylalanine. In an earlier analysis of roughly 580 of the donors, sequences lacking an unambiguous match to a single V gene segment were excluded. In an earlier analysis of some 590 of the donors, V segments were called functional above 56.7% productive rearrangements and were called segregating when the between-donor standard deviation exceeded 5%. A statistical classification framework was built to diagnose cytomegalovirus status from the catalog of TCR beta chain sequences. In a later analysis, TCR nucleotide sequences were compared against IMGT/GENE-DB human TR gene sequences so that V and J genes could be assigned. The TCRdist pipeline was used in a later analysis to assign CDR3 sequences and most-parsimonious VDJ recombination scenarios. In a later analysis, each TCR beta chain was defined by its CDR3 amino acid sequence together with its V-gene family, and reads lacking a unique V-gene family were excluded. To address suspected cross-contamination and a sequencing artifact, a later analysis removed 592 highly shared, low-generation-probability nucleotide sequences. In a later analysis, a clonal expansion index was calculated for each public chain from normalized within-repertoire ranks of inferred template counts. Generation probabilities in a later analysis came from a VDJ recombination model fitted to out-of-frame rearrangements, and those results were checked against IGoR. A later analysis scored TCR-TCR, TCR-HLA and TCR-CMV co-occurrence with hypergeometric tests, applying a repertoire-size bias correction to TCR pairs. In a later analysis, false discovery rates were estimated by permuting HLA or CMV assignments 20 times. A later analysis grouped co-occurring TCRs with DBSCAN, adding TCRdist sequence similarity when clustering within HLA-allele-positive subsets. For co-occurrence clustering, repertoires with fewer than 30,000 or more than 120,000 public chains were excluded, along with 4 to 6 repertoires with anomalous nucleotide sharing. TCRdb took this table from immuneACCESS and kept in-frame rearrangements with V and J called. Such tables lack part of the clones; where checked against another copy, unresolved V genes explain under half of the gap, and the rest is unexplained. From that table come the V and J calls and clone size; the DNA was used to work out D and trimming. Across this sample there are 150,000 to 200,000 clones, with approximately 59% seen only once. Around 3.2% of the sample is taken by the ten largest.

The germline ends are 13 bases apart after V is trimmed by 2 bases and J by 0 bases. Taken from the germline V gene, the CDR1 and CDR2 loops are SNHLY and FYNNEI. The CDR3 spans 16 residues, from the cysteine through the phenylalanine. Only the CDR3 part of the read is kept: 48 bases, read in frame from the first base. The sequence was collected from a man aged 40-50 years in good health and CMV-seronegative. The sequence links TRBV2 to TRBJ1-1, with TRBD1 perhaps the D gene, on 5 matching bases. Sequenced sample: PBMCs. The DNA sequence is given as TGTGCCAGCAGTGAATCCGACAGAATTATGAACACTGAAGCTTTCTTT. Its product reads: CASSESDRIMNTEAFF.